What follows are 32 T cell receptor beta chains derived from one specimen sequenced in a study of graft-versus-host responses after intestinal transplantation (dated by TCRdb to the early 2020s). Libraries were prepared through the immunoSEQ multiplex PCR assay. Held by TCRdb, this immuneACCESS table contains in-frame sequences only and omits some clones. Under half of the omission traces to an unresolved V gene where checked; the cause of the rest is unknown. Recorded for this sample are about 14,000 clones; approximately 38% of them occurred a single time. Jointly, the top ten make up about 16% of the sample. This sample's time point label indicates: cells obtained before transplantation from donor or recipient. Mixed lymphocyte reactions plated approximately 200,000 CFSE-labeled pre-transplant responders with approximately 200,000 irradiated violet-dye-labeled stimulators and were cultured for 6 days.

The sequencing here drew on alloreactive CD8+ T cells from a mixed lymphocyte reaction culture, taken before intestinal transplant. According to the study, the label for this sample's cell subset or site signals: CFSE-low proliferating T cells sorted from roughly six-day pre-transplant mixed lymphocyte reaction (GvH or HvG direction). These receptors were collected from a human patient who received an intestinal transplant.

This chain uses TRBV2 with TRBJ2-1, with TRBD2 matching over 9 bases. The CDR3 loop spans 19 amino acids. V was pared by 3 bases and J by 0 bases, with 12 bases of the junction left unmatched. Germline CDR1 SNHLY, CDR2 FYNNEI. This CDR3 reads CASSDPRLAAISSYNEQFF. DNA of the CDR3: TGTGCCAGCAGTGACCCAAGACTAGCGGCGATAAGCTCCTACAATGAGCAGTTCTTC.

By share of the sample, this clone is medium-sized. The chain couples TRBV6-1 to TRBJ2-1, with 11 bases that match TRBD2. This CDR3 has 15 residues. Trimming cost V 4 bases and J 4 bases; bases outside gene matches: 3. Germline V gives CDR1 MNHNS, CDR2 SASEGT. Written as DNA, the CDR3 is TGTGCCAGCAGTGGAGGGACTAGCGGATACAATGAGCAGTTCTTC. Translating it yields CASSGGTSGYNEQFF.

The chain combines TRBV27 with TRBJ2-1; D is ambiguous. Germline lookup yields CDR1 MNHEY and CDR2 SMNVEV (reference sequence). The CDR3 loop spans 13 amino acids. Between the trimmed V and J ends, which lost 4 bases and 0 bases, there was a span of 4 bases. DNA of the CDR3: TGTGCCAGCAGTTCCAGCTCCTACAATGAGCAGTTCTTC. It codes for CASSSSSYNEQFF.

The chain has TRBV5-1 and TRBJ2-7; TRBD2 might be the D (6 bases). The CDR3 contains 18 residues. V lost 0 bases and J 2 bases, leaving 21 bases between the germline ends. Germline V gives CDR1 SGHRS, CDR2 YFSETQ. CDR3 in DNA: TGCGCCAGCAGCTTGGCCGCGGAGGGGATAGGTGTCGCCTACGAGCAGTACTTC. Its protein is CASSLAAEGIGVAYEQYF.

V gene TRBV7-2 combines with J gene TRBJ2-5, with 12 nucleotides matching TRBD2. This CDR3 has 15 residues. The V and J ends lost 3 bases and 4 bases, in that order; junction bases with no gene match: 3. Germline CDR1 is SGHTA and CDR2 is FQGNSA. In DNA form, the CDR3 reads TGTGCCAGCAGCTTCACACTAGCGGGGGGAGAGACCCAGTACTTC. As protein: CASSFTLAGGETQYF. The variable domain in full, with the rest retrieved from reference TRBV7-2 and TRBJ2-5, is GAGVSQSPSNKVTEKGKDVELRCDPISGHTALYWYRQSLGQGLEFLIYFQGNSAPDKSGLPSDRFSAERTGGSVSTLTIQRTQQEDSAVYLCASSFTLAGGETQYFGPGTRLLVL.

This clone is labeled medium-sized (0.01 to 0.1%). The genes are TRBV6-6 and TRBJ2-1; 7 bases agree with TRBD2. V was pared by 8 bases and J by 6 bases, with 7 bases of the junction left unmatched. Germline V gene sequence: CDR1 MNHNY, CDR2 SVGAGI (reference sequence). The CDR3 totals 13 residues. CDR3: CASSHREGNEQFF. The CDR3 coding sequence is TGTGCCAGCTCTCATAGGGAGGGCAATGAGCAGTTCTTC.

This clone has just a few counts. Sequence at one end of the junction differs from germline and may be a read error. The same CDR3 is also encoded by other DNA sequences in this sample. The gene calls are TRBV5-6 and TRBJ2-7, with 10 nucleotides matching TRBD1. The CDR3 covers 17 residues. CDR1 is SGHDT and CDR2 is YYEEEE in the germline V gene. The DNA of the CDR3 is TGCGCCAGCAGCCTGGACCGGGACAGGGGCCACTACTACGAGCAGTACTTC. Translated, it gives CASSLDRDRGHYYEQYF.

The genes are TRBV7-9 and TRBJ2-1; 8 bases line up with TRBD2. The ends lost 4 bases at V and 3 bases at J; junction bases unmatched: 8. The CDR3 loop spans 16 amino acids. CDR1 is SEHNR, CDR2 FQNEAQ, per germline (reference sequence). The DNA for the CDR3 is TGTGCCAGCAGCTCAGAAAGCGGGAGCCGCTACAATGAGCAGTTCTTC. This encodes CASSSESGSRYNEQFF.

The sample holds a few counts of this clone. The chain joins TRBV9 to TRBJ2-3; a possible D gene is TRBD1 (6 bases). Germline V CDR1 and CDR2: SGDLS, YYNGEE. This CDR3 is built from 15 residues. Trimming stripped 0 bases from V and 4 bases from J, with 12 bases between. The CDR3 DNA follows: TGTGCCAGCAGCGTAGAGGGGGTTCCCCCAGATACGCAGTATTTT. It specifies CASSVEGVPPDTQYF. Looking up the rest from reference TRBV9 and TRBJ2-3 gives the full variable domain: DSGVTQTPKHLITATGQRVTLRCSPRSGDLSVYWYQQSLDQGLQFLIQYYNGEERAKGNILERFSAQQFPDLHSELNLSSLELGDSALYFCASSVEGVPPDTQYFGPGTRLTVL.

This clone ranks as medium-sized. At one end, the junction sequence differs from germline, possibly due to a read error. This chain connects TRBV29-1 to TRBJ2-7, with 14 bases aligning to TRBD2. This CDR3 region has 15 residues. Germline lookup yields CDR1 SQVTM and CDR2 ANQGSEA. The CDR3 reads CSVEETSGRAYEQYF. CDR3 DNA: TGCAGCGTGGAAGAGACTAGCGGGAGGGCCTACGAGCAGTACTTC.

This clone has only a few counts. V usage is TRBV30 and J usage is TRBJ1-2; D is undetermined. The germline V and J ends were trimmed by 5 bases and 0 bases, with 19 bases remaining between them. The CDR3 has 16 amino acids. Germline V gives CDR1 GTSNPN, CDR2 SVGIG (reference sequence). CDR3 protein: CAWERLRAPTNYGYTF. In nucleotides, the CDR3 is TGTGCCTGGGAGAGGCTGAGGGCCCCAACTAACTATGGCTACACCTTC.

This clone was counted a few times. V and J are TRBV6-1 and TRBJ2-3; possibly TRBD2 for D (6 bases). V lost 6 bases and J lost 3, with 13 bases in between. The CDR3 extends over 14 amino acids. Germline V CDR1 and CDR2: MNHNS, SASEGT. CDR3 in DNA: TGTGCCAGCAGGGCGCGGGAAGGAACAGATACGCAGTATTTT. It is translated as CASRAREGTDTQYF.

This clone has more than one count but fewer than ten. The V gene is TRBV6-4, the J gene TRBJ2-1; no firm D call. This CDR3 spans 13 amino acids. The germline CDR1 and CDR2 sequences are MRHNA and SNTAGT. Trimming removed 3 bases at V and 6 bases at J, with 9 bases between. This CDR3 reads CASSEAISNEQFF. The DNA of the CDR3 is TGTGCCAGCAGTGAAGCGATCTCCAATGAGCAGTTCTTC.

This clone occurred a few times. The chain uses TRBV4-2 and TRBJ2-7, with D tentatively TRBD1 (6 bases). Germline V gene lookup returns CDR1 LGHNA and CDR2 YNFKEQ. This CDR3 is built from 14 residues. Trimming left V 3 bases short and J 2 bases short, with 11 bases between. This CDR3 reads CASSHTGQPYEQYF. The DNA for the CDR3 is TGTGCCAGCAGCCATACTGGACAGCCCTACGAGCAGTACTTC.

The rearrangement uses TRBV5-6 and TRBJ2-1; TRBD1 matches 11 bases. V lost 0 bases, J lost 3 bases, and 11 bases stayed unmatched. This CDR3 region has 19 residues. Germline lookup yields CDR1 SGHDT and CDR2 YYEEEE. The CDR3 sequence: CASSLEWRTGGSDYNEQFF. CDR3 nucleotides: TGTGCCAGCAGCTTGGAGTGGCGGACAGGGGGCTCTGACTACAATGAGCAGTTCTTC.

This clone was detected a few times. The chain's CDR3 is CASSVFAGGYEQYF. CDR3 DNA sequence: TGTGCCAGCAGCGTTTTTGCAGGGGGCTACGAGCAGTACTTC. The chain joins TRBV9 to TRBJ2-7, with 7 bases lining up with TRBD1. The CDR3 has 14 amino acids. V dropped 2 bases and J dropped 3; count of bases not matched to a gene: 5. CDR1 SGDLS and CDR2 YYNGEE come from the germline V gene. The variable domain in full, with the rest retrieved from reference TRBV9 and TRBJ2-7, is DSGVTQTPKHLITATGQRVTLRCSPRSGDLSVYWYQQSLDQGLQFLIQYYNGEERAKGNILERFSAQQFPDLHSELNLSSLELGDSALYFCASSVFAGGYEQYFGPGTRLTVT.

This chain links TRBV28 with TRBJ1-2; D gene unclear. The CDR3 has 13 residues. Between the trimmed V and J ends, which lost 7 bases and 6 bases, there was a span of 15 bases. Germline V gives CDR1 MDHEN, CDR2 SYDVKM. This CDR3 reads CASMTTPSHGYTF. Here the CDR3 DNA reads TGTGCCAGCATGACGACACCCTCTCATGGCTACACCTTC.

The chain combines TRBV27 with TRBJ1-1, with D hard to call. This CDR3 is 13 amino acids long. V gave up 4 bases and J gave up 7 bases, with 13 bases separating them. Germline V gene data show CDR1 as MNHEY and CDR2 as SMNVEV (reference sequence). The CDR3, as DNA: TGTGCCAGCAGTTCTGGATTGACACGTGAAGCTTTCTTT. Protein sequence: CASSSGLTREAFF.

The chain combines TRBV4-1 with TRBJ1-1, with D hard to call. V was trimmed by 1 base and J by 9 bases, leaving 6 bases between them. Germline CDR1 and CDR2: MGHRA and YSYEKL. The CDR3 extends over 11 amino acids. The CDR3 here is CASSQGLQAFF. In nucleotides, the CDR3 is TGCGCCAGCAGCCAAGGGCTCCAAGCTTTCTTT.

This clone was seen a single time. The J gene is TRBJ1-1, the V gene TRBV5-1; unclear D gene. V was pared by 0 bases and J by 7 bases, with 7 bases between. This CDR3 region has 12 residues. From germline, CDR1 is SGHRS and CDR2 YFSETQ. The CDR3 spells CASSLAGGEAFF. Written as DNA, the CDR3 is TGCGCCAGCAGCTTGGCCGGAGGTGAAGCTTTCTTT.

The chain recombines TRBV28 with TRBJ2-6; D remains unclear. This CDR3 has 14 amino acids. Germline V gene data show CDR1 as MDHEN and CDR2 as SYDVKM. V was trimmed by 3 bases and J by 2 bases, leaving 5 bases between them. The CDR3 nucleotides are TGTGCCAGCAGTTTCGCTACTGGGGCCAACGTCCTGACTTTC. Translating it yields CASSFATGANVLTF.

Only a few counts were recorded for this clone. This chain links TRBV6-5 with TRBJ1-2, with D perhaps matching TRBD1 (5 bases). The CDR3 has 15 residues. Germline-derived CDR1 and CDR2 are MNHEY and SVGAGI. Trimming took 0 bases from V and 0 from J, leaving 8 bases between them. CDR3 DNA sequence: TGTGCCAGCAGTTACTCGGACACGTCTAACTATGGCTACACCTTC. Translation gives CASSYSDTSNYGYTF.

The rearrangement links TRBV7-2 to TRBJ2-1; D possibly corresponds to TRBD2 (6 bases). Trimming cost V 5 bases and J 3 bases, with 14 bases left between them. This CDR3 spans 15 amino acids. Germline CDR1 reads SGHTA; CDR2 reads FQGNSA. Here the CDR3 reads CASSIRDWLYNEQFF. DNA for the CDR3: TGTGCCAGCAGCATCCGGGACTGGCTCTACAATGAGCAGTTCTTC.

This clone was counted between two and nine times. This chain links TRBV19 with TRBJ2-7, with a possible D match to TRBD1 (5 bases). The CDR3 totals 15 residues. The germline gives CDR1 LNHDA, CDR2 SQIVND (reference sequence). With 5 bases removed from V and 3 bases from J, the gap between germline ends came to 17 bases. CDR3: CASSAALDMYYEQYF. In DNA form, the CDR3 reads TGTGCCAGTAGTGCCGCATTGGACATGTACTACGAGCAGTACTTC.

The J gene is TRBJ2-2, the V gene TRBV7-9, with 7 bases identical to TRBD1. The CDR3 runs to 13 residues. The junction had 3 bases not matched to a gene; V was cut back by 4 bases and J by 7 bases. Germline CDR1 reads SEHNR; CDR2 reads FQNEAQ (reference sequence). CDR3: CASSYRGDGELFF. The DNA of the CDR3 is TGTGCCAGCAGCTACAGGGGAGACGGGGAGCTGTTTTTT.

This clone was seen more than once but under ten times. The rearrangement links TRBV4-1 to TRBJ2-1; D is possibly TRBD2 (6 bases). Germline CDR1 reads MGHRA; CDR2 reads YSYEKL. V was shortened by 4 bases and J by 4 bases, with 23 bases between the two germline ends. The CDR3 is 18 residues long. CDR3 sequence reads: CASSPSKVTSGQYNEQFF. CDR3 DNA sequence: TGCGCCAGCAGCCCGAGCAAGGTTACCAGCGGGCAGTACAATGAGCAGTTCTTC.

This clone is judged medium-sized (0.01 to 0.1%). The chain is built from TRBV28 and TRBJ1-2; 7 bases map to TRBD1. Germline CDR1 is MDHEN and CDR2 is SYDVKM. The CDR3 sequence is 18 residues long. V lost 2 bases and J lost 4; bases outside the gene matches: 16. The DNA of the CDR3 is TGTGCCAGCAGTTTAATCGGACAGGCGCCAAACCAATTCTATGGCTACACCTTC. Amino acids: CASSLIGQAPNQFYGYTF.

The V and J genes are TRBV6-5 and TRBJ2-1, with TRBD2 matching 13 bases. There are 16 residues in the CDR3. Trimming took 2 bases from V and 7 from J; bases not matched to a gene: 5. Germline values: CDR1 MNHEY, CDR2 SVGAGI. CDR3 DNA sequence: TGTGCCAGCAGTTACCGGACTAGCGGGAGTTGGAATGAGCAGTTCTTC. Encoded protein: CASSYRTSGSWNEQFF.

This clone was observed a few times. V usage is TRBV27 and J usage is TRBJ2-1; D possibly corresponds to TRBD2 (5 bases). The CDR3 runs to 15 residues. CDR1 and CDR2 (germline): MNHEY, SMNVEV (reference sequence). V lost 2 bases and J 4 bases, leaving 12 bases between the germline ends. This CDR3 reads CASSLGNPGYNEQFF. CDR3 DNA: TGTGCCAGCAGTTTAGGGAACCCGGGATACAATGAGCAGTTCTTC.

This clone was recorded a few times. V is TRBV11-2 and J is TRBJ1-2, with TRBD1 matching 7 bases. The CDR3 totals 13 residues. Losses at the gene ends were 3 bases for V and 5 bases for J; bases not matched to a gene: 3. Germline assignment: CDR1 SGHAT and CDR2 FQNNGV. Written as DNA, the CDR3 is TGTGCCAGCAGCTTGGGACAGTCGTATGGCTACACCTTC. Its translation: CASSLGQSYGYTF.

This clone was found a few times. V is TRBV7-3 and J is TRBJ2-1, with D perhaps TRBD1 (7 bases). The CDR3 runs to 15 residues. Germline CDR1 is SGHTA and CDR2 is FQGTGA. The V and J ends lost 5 bases and 5 bases respectively, with 16 bases between them. CDR3 amino acids: CASSAAGGWNNEQFF. The CDR3 DNA is TGTGCCAGCAGCGCAGCAGGGGGGTGGAACAATGAGCAGTTCTTC.

The chain is built from TRBV15 and TRBJ2-7; a weak D match, TRBD1 (5 bases). V was clipped by 0 bases and J by 5 bases, with 14 bases between them. The germline V gene has CDR1 LNHNV and CDR2 YYDKDF (reference sequence). CDR3 length equals 15 residues. The CDR3 nucleotides read TGTGCCACCAGCAGAGAGCGGCAGGGAAGGAACGAGCAGTACTTC. Amino acids: CATSRERQGRNEQYF. Full variable domain (remainder filled in from reference TRBV15 and TRBJ2-7): DAMVIQNPRYQVTQFGKPVTLSCSQTLNHNVMYWYQQKSSQAPKLLFHYYDKDFNNEADTPDNFQSRRPNTSFCFLDIRSPGLGDTAMYLCATSRERQGRNEQYFGPGTRLTVT.